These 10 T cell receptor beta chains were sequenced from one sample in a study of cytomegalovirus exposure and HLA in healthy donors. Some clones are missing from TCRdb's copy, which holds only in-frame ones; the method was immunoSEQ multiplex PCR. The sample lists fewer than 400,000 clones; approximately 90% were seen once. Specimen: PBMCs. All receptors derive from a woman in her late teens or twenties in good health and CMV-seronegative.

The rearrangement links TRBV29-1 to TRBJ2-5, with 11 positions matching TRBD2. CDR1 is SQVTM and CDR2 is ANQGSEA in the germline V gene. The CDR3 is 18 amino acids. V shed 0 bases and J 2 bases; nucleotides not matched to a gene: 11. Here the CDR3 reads CSVEDVLLAGVGQETQYF. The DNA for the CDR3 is TGCAGCGTTGAAGATGTTTTACTAGCGGGAGTGGGACAAGAGACCCAGTACTTC.

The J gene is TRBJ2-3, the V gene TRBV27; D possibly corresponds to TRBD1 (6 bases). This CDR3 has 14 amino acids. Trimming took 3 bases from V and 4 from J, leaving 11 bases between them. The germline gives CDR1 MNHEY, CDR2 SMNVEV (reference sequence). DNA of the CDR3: TGTGCCAGCAGTTTCCAGGGGAGCGCAGATACGCAGTATTTT. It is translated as CASSFQGSADTQYF.

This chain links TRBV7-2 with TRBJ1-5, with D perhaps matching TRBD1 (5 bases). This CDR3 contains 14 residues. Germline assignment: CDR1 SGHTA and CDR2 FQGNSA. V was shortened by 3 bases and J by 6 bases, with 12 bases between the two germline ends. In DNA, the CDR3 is TGTGCCAGCAGCTTGGGCAGGGAATTTCAGCCCCAGCATTTT. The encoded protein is CASSLGREFQPQHF.

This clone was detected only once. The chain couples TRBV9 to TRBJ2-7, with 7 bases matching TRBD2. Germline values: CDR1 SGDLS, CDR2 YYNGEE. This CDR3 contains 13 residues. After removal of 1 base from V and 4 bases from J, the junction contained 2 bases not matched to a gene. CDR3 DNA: TGTGCCAGCAGCGTACGGGAGGATTACGAGCAGTACTTC. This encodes CASSVREDYEQYF.

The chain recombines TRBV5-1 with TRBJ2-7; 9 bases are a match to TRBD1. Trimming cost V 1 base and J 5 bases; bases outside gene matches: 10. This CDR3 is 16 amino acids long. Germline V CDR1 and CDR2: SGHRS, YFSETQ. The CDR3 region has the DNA TGCGCCAGCAGCTTGTGGACAGGGGTATTAGTGAACGAGCAGTACTTC. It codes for CASSLWTGVLVNEQYF.

CDR3 residues: CACQTGWNEKLFF. The CDR3 DNA follows: TGTGCCTGTCAGACAGGGTGGAATGAAAAACTGTTTTTT. The chain joins TRBV30 to TRBJ1-4; 7 bases match TRBD1. CDR1 GTSNPN and CDR2 SVGIG come from the germline V gene (reference sequence). Trimming took 6 bases from V and 5 from J; bases not matched to a gene: 6. The CDR3 covers 13 residues.

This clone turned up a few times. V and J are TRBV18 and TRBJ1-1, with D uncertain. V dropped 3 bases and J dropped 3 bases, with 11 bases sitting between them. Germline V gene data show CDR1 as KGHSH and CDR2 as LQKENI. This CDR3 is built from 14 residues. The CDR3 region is CASSPYPRDTEAFF. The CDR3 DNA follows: TGTGCCAGCTCACCGTACCCGAGGGACACTGAAGCTTTCTTT.

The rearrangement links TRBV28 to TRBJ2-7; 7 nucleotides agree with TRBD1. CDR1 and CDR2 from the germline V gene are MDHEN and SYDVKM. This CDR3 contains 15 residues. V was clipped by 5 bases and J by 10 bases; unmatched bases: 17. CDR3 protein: CASSPPTGTVIDQYF. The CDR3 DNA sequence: TGTGCCAGCAGTCCCCCGACCGGGACAGTGATCGACCAGTACTTC.

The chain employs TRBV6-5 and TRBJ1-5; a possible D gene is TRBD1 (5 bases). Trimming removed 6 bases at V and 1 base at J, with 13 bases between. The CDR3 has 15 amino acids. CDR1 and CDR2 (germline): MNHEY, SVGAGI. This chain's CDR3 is CASRPREVSNQPQHF. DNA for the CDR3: TGTGCCAGCAGGCCCAGGGAGGTGAGCAATCAGCCCCAGCATTTT.

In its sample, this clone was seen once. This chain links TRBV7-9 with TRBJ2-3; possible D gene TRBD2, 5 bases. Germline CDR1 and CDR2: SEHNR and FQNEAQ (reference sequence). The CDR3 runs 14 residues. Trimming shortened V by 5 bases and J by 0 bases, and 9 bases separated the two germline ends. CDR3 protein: CASSATTSTDTQYF. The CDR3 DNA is TGTGCCAGCAGCGCGACTACTAGCACAGATACGCAGTATTTT.